What follows are 31 T cell receptor beta chains derived from one specimen sequenced in a study of T cells in Graves' hyperthyroidism and ophthalmopathy (dated by TCRdb to about 2019). Libraries were constructed by multiplex PCR. The sequencing machine was an Illumina HiSeq 2000. The TCR beta CDR3 regions were amplified from RNA transcripts. The TCR CDR3 was subjected to a first round of RT-PCR using the HTBI primer set and the Qiagen OneStep RT-PCR kit. TCRdb handled the public reads itself, with Q25 trimming in fastp and clone calling in MiXCR, and kept productive beta chains. CDR3 protein duplicates are merged, each entry listing the most common genes and DNA. The sample has approximately 430,000 distinct CDR3 sequences on record, about 15% of them singletons. Around 14% of the sample is taken by the ten largest. The sequencing sample was made of blood. The receptors stem from a man younger than 30 with Graves' ophthalmopathy.

As for this clonotype: Given a much more abundant clone one base away, this may be a read error. This chain uses TRBV6-5 with TRBJ1-2, with D hard to call. Trimming took off 4 bases at V and 2 bases at J, with 11 bases between the two ends. The germline gives CDR1 MNHEY, CDR2 SVGAGI. The CDR3 contains 14 residues. The CDR3 DNA sequence: TGTGCCAGCAGTTGCTCCCCAGAGAACTATGGCTACACCTTC. Translating gives CASSCSPENYGYTF.

This rearrangement joins TRBV2 to TRBJ2-5; 11 bases are shared with TRBD2. There are 14 residues in the CDR3. Unmatched junction bases numbered 6, after V lost 8 bases and J lost 4 bases. The germline V gene encodes CDR1 SNHLY and CDR2 FYNNEI. CDR3: CASGRLAGGETQYF. The CDR3 bases are TGTGCCAGCGGGCGGCTAGCGGGGGGAGAGACCCAGTACTTC.

In its sample, this clonotype was seen a few times. The rearrangement joins TRBV12-5 to TRBJ2-2; D is undetermined. Trimming shortened V by 3 bases and J by 4 bases, and 9 bases separated the two germline ends. There are 14 residues in the CDR3. Germline-derived CDR1 and CDR2 are LGHNT and FRNRAP. The CDR3 sequence: CASGLLGSTGELFF. DNA of the CDR3: TGTGCTAGTGGTTTACTCGGTAGCACCGGGGAGCTGTTTTTT.

The sample holds a few counts of this clonotype. The chain carries TRBV4-1 and TRBJ2-1, with 8 bases identical to TRBD1. CDR1 is MGHRA, CDR2 YSYEKL, per germline. The V and J ends lost 4 bases and 8 bases, in that order; junction bases with no gene match: 7. This CDR3 spans 14 amino acids. In DNA, the CDR3 is TGCGCCAGCAGCCGAGAGCAGGGGGCGGATGAGCAGTTCTTC. This codes for CASSREQGADEQFF.

This rearrangement joins TRBV15 to TRBJ2-7; possibly TRBD1 for D (5 bases). The germline gives CDR1 LNHNV, CDR2 YYDKDF (reference sequence). V lost 4 bases and J 4 bases, leaving 11 bases between the germline ends. The CDR3 loop spans 13 amino acids. This CDR3 is CATSKTTDYEQYF. CDR3 nucleotide sequence: TGTGCCACCAGCAAGACGACAGATTACGAGCAGTACTTC.

This clonotype was seen at least ten times. The chain carries TRBV14 and TRBJ2-3; D is possibly TRBD1 (5 bases). V was pared by 1 base and J by 2 bases, with 7 bases between. Germline lookup yields CDR1 SGHDN and CDR2 FVKESK. CDR3 length: 14 amino acids. The CDR3 DNA follows: TGTGCCAGCAGCCAAGGACAGTCCACAGATACGCAGTATTTT. This encodes CASSQGQSTDTQYF.

This chain connects TRBV13 to TRBJ1-1; D not resolved. Trimming stripped 6 bases from V and 1 base from J, with 12 bases between. CDR3 length: 14 residues. CDR1 is PRHDT, CDR2 FYEKMQ, per germline (reference sequence). CDR3 in amino acids: CASSLRSWNTEAFF. The CDR3 coding sequence is TGTGCCAGCAGTTTGAGGAGTTGGAACACTGAAGCTTTCTTT. The variable domain in full, completed from reference TRBV13 and TRBJ1-1, reads AAGVIQSPRHLIKEKRETATLKCYPIPRHDTVYWYQQGPGQDPQFLISFYEKMQSDKGSIPDRFSAQQFSDYHSELNMSSLELGDSALYFCASSLRSWNTEAFFGQGTRLTVV.

This clonotype was recorded at least ten times. This chain joins TRBV11-3 and TRBJ2-7; 9 positions match TRBD1. The CDR3 contains 16 residues. V shed 0 bases, J shed 2 bases, and the junction held 5 bases outside the gene matches. Germline V gene data show CDR1 as SGHNT and CDR2 as YENEEA. CDR3 residues: CASSLDGTGMTYEQYF. The CDR3 DNA is TGTGCCAGCAGCTTAGACGGGACAGGGATGACCTACGAGCAGTACTTC.

This clonotype was observed at least ten times. The chain couples TRBV12-3 or TRBV12-4 to TRBJ2-5; D gene unclear. This CDR3 spans 13 amino acids. Trimming cost V 4 bases and J 7 bases, with 13 bases left between them. The CDR3 loop reads CASSSNGAATQYF. As DNA, the CDR3 is TGTGCCAGCAGTTCTAACGGCGCGGCGACCCAGTACTTC.

V and J are TRBV5-4 and TRBJ2-3; TRBD2 is a possible D gene (6 bases). The germline CDR1 and CDR2 sequences are SGHNT and YYREEE (reference sequence). The CDR3 is 15 amino acids. V was pared by 7 bases and J by 0 bases, with 15 bases between. CDR3 sequence (DNA): TGTGCCAGCGGTGGGGCGGGACCTAGCACAGATACGCAGTATTTT. Residues: CASGGAGPSTDTQYF.

This clonotype was seen many times. The chain has TRBV7-3 and TRBJ1-1; D is ambiguous. V was shortened by 5 bases and J by 1 base, with 8 bases between the two germline ends. The CDR3 is made up of 13 amino acids. Germline V lookup: CDR1 SGHTA, CDR2 FQGTGA. CDR3 sequence reads: CASSTPGNTEAFF. CDR3 DNA: TGTGCCAGCAGCACACCGGGGAACACTGAAGCTTTCTTT.

This clonotype has ten or more counts. The CDR3 protein is CAWSVLWQNTEAFF. The CDR3 coding sequence is TGTGCCTGGAGTGTACTCTGGCAGAACACTGAAGCTTTCTTT. V usage is TRBV30 and J usage is TRBJ1-1; D is uncertain. The CDR3 is 14 amino acids. The ends were cut back, 0 bases at V and 1 base at J, with 9 bases in the middle. The germline V gene has CDR1 GTSNPN and CDR2 SVGIG (reference sequence).

This clonotype was seen once. A much larger clone sits a single nucleotide away, making a read error possible. The chain has TRBV5-1 and TRBJ2-1; 9 bases fit TRBD2. The CDR3 contains 16 residues. Germline assignment: CDR1 SGHRS and CDR2 YFSETQ. CDR3 DNA: TGCGCCAGCAGCGCAACCGGGACTAGCAGCTACAATGGGCAGTTCTTC. Encoded protein: CASSATGTSSYNGQFF.

The chain combines TRBV5-5 with TRBJ1-1; D is possibly TRBD1 (5 bases). The CDR3 has 15 residues. Trimming took 1 base from V and 1 from J, leaving 11 bases between them. The germline CDR1 and CDR2 sequences are SGHKS and YYEKEE (reference sequence). As DNA, the CDR3 is TGTGCCAGCAGCTTGAGCGGGGGGGAGAACACTGAAGCTTTCTTT. Translating gives CASSLSGGENTEAFF.

This clonotype was counted at least ten times. The chain carries TRBV2 and TRBJ2-5; D assignment may be TRBD1 or TRBD2 (5 bases each). Deletions cut 6 bases from V and 12 bases from J, with 20 bases between. CDR3 size: 13 residues. The germline CDR1 and CDR2 sequences are SNHLY and FYNNEI. The CDR3 sequence is CASSAVGDAGKYF. CDR3 DNA: TGTGCCAGCAGCGCGGTAGGGGACGCCGGGAAGTACTTC.

The chain carries TRBV18 and TRBJ2-6; D unresolved. The CDR3 length is 15 residues. Deletions cut 2 bases from V and 2 bases from J, with 7 bases between. CDR1 and CDR2 (germline): KGHSH, LQKENI. The CDR3 loop is CASSPGVTGANVLTF. The CDR3 DNA follows: TGTGCCAGCTCACCAGGGGTGACTGGGGCCAACGTCCTGACTTTC.

At least ten counts were recorded for this clonotype. This chain uses TRBV6-6 with TRBJ2-1; D not resolved. The V gene's germline CDR1 is MNHNY and CDR2 SVGAGI (reference sequence). The ends were cut back, 0 bases at V and 7 bases at J, with 19 bases in the middle. The CDR3 runs 17 residues. The CDR3 here is CASSYSRLANARNEQFF. CDR3 nucleotides: TGTGCCAGCAGTTACTCGCGGTTGGCTAACGCCAGGAATGAGCAGTTCTTC.

This clonotype was detected only once. The rearrangement joins TRBV2 to TRBJ1-6, with D tentatively TRBD1 (6 bases). V lost 7 bases, J lost 7 bases, and 17 bases lay in between. This CDR3 comprises 15 residues. Germline CDR1 reads SNHLY; CDR2 reads FYNNEI. The DNA for the CDR3 is TGTGCCAGCACTTTCGGACAGACCCAAAATTCACCCCTCCACTTT. Its protein is CASTFGQTQNSPLHF. Full variable domain (outside the CDR3, taken from reference TRBV2 and TRBJ1-6): EPEVTQTPSHQVTQMGQEVILRCVPISNHLYFYWYRQILGQKVEFLVSFYNNEISEKSEIFDDQFSVERPDGSNFTLKIRSTKLEDSAMYFCASTFGQTQNSPLHFGNGTRLTVT.

This clonotype was detected many times. The rearrangement joins TRBV11-1 to TRBJ2-7; 8 bases line up with TRBD1. Looked up from germline, CDR1 is SGHAT and CDR2 is FQDESV (reference sequence). The ends lost 4 bases at V and 6 bases at J; junction bases unmatched: 5. This CDR3 spans 13 amino acids. The CDR3 DNA follows: TGTGCCAGCAGCTGGGACAGGTTCGGCGAGCAGTACTTC. Its protein product is CASSWDRFGEQYF.

This chain links TRBV4-1 with TRBJ2-2; TRBD2 might be the D (6 bases). This CDR3 spans 15 amino acids. Germline values: CDR1 MGHRA, CDR2 YSYEKL. The V end was cut by 1 base, the J end by 6 bases, with 12 bases between. In nucleotides, the CDR3 is TGCGCCAGCAGCCAAGGGGCAGGGACTTCCGGGGAGCTGTTTTTT. It is translated as CASSQGAGTSGELFF.

This clonotype was recorded many times. The chain uses TRBV7-2 and TRBJ1-5; possibly TRBD1 for D (6 bases). Deletions cut 8 bases from V and 1 base from J, with 18 bases between. The CDR3 loop spans 16 amino acids. Germline-derived CDR1 and CDR2 are SGHTA and FQGNSA. CDR3 amino acids: CASARRRDISNQPQHF. DNA of the CDR3: TGTGCCAGCGCCAGACGAAGGGACATAAGCAATCAGCCCCAGCATTTT.

This clonotype has a count of ten or more. The chain couples TRBV2 to TRBJ1-2; D is perhaps TRBD1 (6 bases). The germline V and J ends were trimmed by 6 bases and 4 bases, with 15 bases remaining between them. This CDR3 region has 14 residues. The germline V gene encodes CDR1 SNHLY and CDR2 FYNNEI. CDR3 residues: CASRVQGFVYGYTF. CDR3 coding DNA: TGTGCCAGCAGGGTACAGGGATTCGTCTATGGCTACACCTTC.

This clonotype was detected ten times or more. The chain joins TRBV7-2 to TRBJ2-7, with 9 bases lining up with TRBD2. The CDR3 spans 15 residues. In germline, CDR1 is SGHTA, CDR2 FQGNSA. J gave up 2 bases and V 5 bases, and 7 bases lay outside the gene matches. The CDR3 spells CASSHSGRYPYEQYF. The CDR3 coding sequence is TGTGCCAGCAGCCATAGCGGGAGATACCCCTACGAGCAGTACTTC.

This clonotype was detected ten times or more. This chain connects TRBV14 to TRBJ1-6; 7 bases fit TRBD1. This CDR3 spans 15 amino acids. V lost 1 base and J lost 13; bases outside the gene matches: 10. Germline assignment: CDR1 SGHDN and CDR2 FVKESK. The chain's CDR3 is CASSQGSEGAIPLHF. CDR3 in DNA: TGTGCCAGCAGCCAAGGGTCGGAGGGGGCCATCCCCCTCCACTTT.

In this sample, this clonotype turned up many times. The chain joins TRBV12-3 or TRBV12-4 to TRBJ2-1, with 10 bases that match TRBD2. With 5 bases clipped from V and 9 bases from J, the junction kept 16 bases outside the gene matches. The CDR3 loop spans 17 amino acids. CDR3 sequence (DNA): TGTGCCAGCAGTACACCGTCAGCGGGAGGGCCTCGGTTTGAGCAGTTCTTC. It translates to CASSTPSAGGPRFEQFF.

This clonotype was recorded at least ten times. The chain links TRBV9 to TRBJ2-7, with no clear D. Germline V gene lookup returns CDR1 SGDLS and CDR2 YYNGEE. V lost 3 bases and J lost 5, with 15 bases in between. The CDR3 consists of 14 residues. In nucleotides, the CDR3 is TGTGCCAGCAGCGGAAGCACCTATTCTCACGAGCAGTACTTC. Protein product: CASSGSTYSHEQYF.

This clonotype was picked up a small number of times. The rearrangement uses TRBV5-6 and TRBJ1-2; D unresolved. This CDR3 comprises 14 residues. Trimming shortened V by 7 bases and J by 0 bases, and 13 bases separated the two germline ends. The germline V gene encodes CDR1 SGHDT and CDR2 YYEEEE. In DNA, the CDR3 is TGTGCCAGCTGGAGTTACGGTTCTAACTATGGCTACACCTTC. It yields the protein CASWSYGSNYGYTF.

This clonotype was observed many times. CDR3 region: CASSLPGYGSGGARTDTQYF. The CDR3 nucleotides are TGTGCCAGCAGCCTACCGGGTTATGGTAGCGGGGGGGCACGCACAGATACGCAGTATTTT. The chain uses TRBV11-2 and TRBJ2-3, with TRBD2 identical over 11 bases. The germline V gene encodes CDR1 SGHAT and CDR2 FQNNGV. V trimming: 5 bases; J trimming: 1 base; junction bases outside the gene matches: 17. There are 20 residues in the CDR3.

This clonotype occurred many times. The chain links TRBV3-1 to TRBJ2-3, with TRBD2 matching 11 bases. The ends lost 0 bases at V and 3 bases at J; junction bases unmatched: 8. This CDR3 is 18 amino acids long. The germline CDR1 and CDR2 sequences are LGHDT and YNNKEL (reference sequence). The CDR3 spells CASSQEFLAGGGTDTQYF. Here the CDR3 DNA reads TGTGCCAGCAGCCAAGAATTTCTAGCGGGAGGTGGAACAGATACGCAGTATTTT.

This clonotype was seen ten or more times. The gene calls are TRBV3-1 and TRBJ2-3; no definite D call. V lost 0 bases and J lost 0, with 7 bases in between. The CDR3 totals 15 residues. Germline V lookup: CDR1 LGHDT, CDR2 YNNKEL (reference sequence). DNA of the CDR3: TGTGCCAGCAGCCAAGATAGTAGGAGCACAGATACGCAGTATTTT. Its translation is CASSQDSRSTDTQYF.

This chain connects TRBV11-2 to TRBJ1-5, with 9 bases that match TRBD1. The J segment lost 7 bases and the V segment lost 6 bases, leaving 7 bases of the junction unmatched. This CDR3 is 14 amino acids long. Germline values: CDR1 SGHAT, CDR2 FQNNGV. CDR3 DNA: TGTGCCAGCAGTCATCCACAGGGGGCCCAGCCCCAGCATTTT. The encoded protein is CASSHPQGAQPQHF.